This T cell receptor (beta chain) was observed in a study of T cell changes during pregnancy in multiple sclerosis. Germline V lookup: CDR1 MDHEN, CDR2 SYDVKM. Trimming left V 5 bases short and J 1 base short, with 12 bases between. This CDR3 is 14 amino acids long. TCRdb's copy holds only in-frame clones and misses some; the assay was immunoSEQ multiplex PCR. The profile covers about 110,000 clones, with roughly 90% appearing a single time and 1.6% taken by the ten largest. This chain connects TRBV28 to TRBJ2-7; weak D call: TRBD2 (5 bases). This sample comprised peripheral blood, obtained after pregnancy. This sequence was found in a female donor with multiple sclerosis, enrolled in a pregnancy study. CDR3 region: CASSSGLGSYEQYF. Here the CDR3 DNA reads TGTGCCAGCAGTAGCGGCTTAGGTTCCTACGAGCAGTACTTC.